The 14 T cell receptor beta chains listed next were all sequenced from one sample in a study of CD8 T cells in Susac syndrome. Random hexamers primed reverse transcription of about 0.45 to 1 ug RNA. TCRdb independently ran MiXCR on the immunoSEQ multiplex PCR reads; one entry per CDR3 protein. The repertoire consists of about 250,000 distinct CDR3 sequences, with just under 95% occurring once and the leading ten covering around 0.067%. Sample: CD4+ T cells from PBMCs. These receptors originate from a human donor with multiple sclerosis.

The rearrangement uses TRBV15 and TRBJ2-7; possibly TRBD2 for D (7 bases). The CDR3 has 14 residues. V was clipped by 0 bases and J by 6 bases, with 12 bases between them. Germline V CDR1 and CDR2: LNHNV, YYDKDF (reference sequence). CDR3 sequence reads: CATSRDQGRAEQYV. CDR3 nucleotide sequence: TGTGCCACCAGCAGAGATCAGGGGAGGGCCGAGCAGTACGTC.

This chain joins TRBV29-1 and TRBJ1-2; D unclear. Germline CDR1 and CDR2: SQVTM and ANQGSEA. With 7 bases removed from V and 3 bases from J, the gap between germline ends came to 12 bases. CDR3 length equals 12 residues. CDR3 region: CSGAPGYYGYTF. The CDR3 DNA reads TGCAGCGGGGCCCCGGGGTACTATGGCTACACCTTC.

CDR3 loop: CASSQEGQGRLNEQFF. CDR3 nucleotide sequence: TGTGCCAGCAGCCAAGAAGGACAGGGGCGTCTCAATGAGCAGTTCTTC. The chain employs TRBV4-2 and TRBJ2-1, with 9 positions matching TRBD1. Germline values: CDR1 LGHNA, CDR2 YNFKEQ. The V gene end was trimmed by 0 bases and the J gene end by 6 bases; junction bases not matched to a gene: 6. The CDR3 spans 16 residues.

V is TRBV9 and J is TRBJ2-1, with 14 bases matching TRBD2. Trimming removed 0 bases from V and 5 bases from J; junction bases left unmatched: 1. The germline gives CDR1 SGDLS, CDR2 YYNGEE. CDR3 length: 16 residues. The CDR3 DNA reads TGTGCCAGCAGCGTAGAGGGACTAGCGGGAGACAATGAGCAGTTCTTC. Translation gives CASSVEGLAGDNEQFF.

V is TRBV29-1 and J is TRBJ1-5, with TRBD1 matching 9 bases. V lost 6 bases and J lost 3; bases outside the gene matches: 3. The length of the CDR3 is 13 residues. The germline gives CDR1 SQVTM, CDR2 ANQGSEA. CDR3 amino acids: CSVGQGPNQPQHF. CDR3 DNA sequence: TGCAGCGTCGGACAGGGGCCCAATCAGCCCCAGCATTTT.

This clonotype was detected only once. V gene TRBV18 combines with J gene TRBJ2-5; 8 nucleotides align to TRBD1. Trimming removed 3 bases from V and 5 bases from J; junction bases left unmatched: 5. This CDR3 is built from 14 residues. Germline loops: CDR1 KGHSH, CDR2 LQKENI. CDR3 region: CASSPGTGLETQYF. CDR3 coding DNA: TGTGCCAGCTCACCCGGGACAGGTCTGGAGACCCAGTACTTC.

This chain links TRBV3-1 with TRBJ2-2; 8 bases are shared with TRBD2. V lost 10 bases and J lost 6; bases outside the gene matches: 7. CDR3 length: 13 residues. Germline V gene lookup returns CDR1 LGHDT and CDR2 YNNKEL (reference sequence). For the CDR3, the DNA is TGTGCCACCGCCCCGGGAGGGTCCGGGGAGCTGTTTTTT. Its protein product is CATAPGGSGELFF.

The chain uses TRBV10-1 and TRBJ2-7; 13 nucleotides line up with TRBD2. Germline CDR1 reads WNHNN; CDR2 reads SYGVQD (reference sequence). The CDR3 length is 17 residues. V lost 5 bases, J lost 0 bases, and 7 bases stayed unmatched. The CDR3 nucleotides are TGCGCCAGCAGTCGGACTAGCGGGGGTTCCAGCTCCTACGAGCAGTACTTC. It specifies CASSRTSGGSSSYEQYF.

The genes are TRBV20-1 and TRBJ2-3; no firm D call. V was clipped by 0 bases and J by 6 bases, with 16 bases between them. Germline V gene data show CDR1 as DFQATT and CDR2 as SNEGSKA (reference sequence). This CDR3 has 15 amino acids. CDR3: CSARDRAFYADTQYF. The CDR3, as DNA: TGCAGTGCTAGAGATCGGGCCTTCTACGCGGATACGCAGTATTTT.

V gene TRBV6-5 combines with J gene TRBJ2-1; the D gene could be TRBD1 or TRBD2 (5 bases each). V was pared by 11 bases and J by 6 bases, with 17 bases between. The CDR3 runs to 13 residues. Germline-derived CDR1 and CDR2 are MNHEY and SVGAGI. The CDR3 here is CAALGTSPNEQFF. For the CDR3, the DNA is TGTGCCGCCCTAGGGACCAGCCCCAATGAGCAGTTCTTC.

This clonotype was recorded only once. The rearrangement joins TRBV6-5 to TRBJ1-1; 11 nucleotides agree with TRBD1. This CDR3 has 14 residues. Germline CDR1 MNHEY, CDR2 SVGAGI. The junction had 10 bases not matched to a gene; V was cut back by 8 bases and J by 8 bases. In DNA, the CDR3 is TGTGCCAGCGGGACAGGGGGTATTAGTACGGAAGCTTTCTTT. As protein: CASGTGGISTEAFF.

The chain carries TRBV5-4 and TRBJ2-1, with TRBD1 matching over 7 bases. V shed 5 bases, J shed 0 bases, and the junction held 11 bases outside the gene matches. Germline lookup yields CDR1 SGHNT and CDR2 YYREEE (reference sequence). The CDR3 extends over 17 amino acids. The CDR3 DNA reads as TGTGCCAGCAGATCGCCGGGACAGATACTCTCCTACAATGAGCAGTTCTTC. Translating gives CASRSPGQILSYNEQFF.

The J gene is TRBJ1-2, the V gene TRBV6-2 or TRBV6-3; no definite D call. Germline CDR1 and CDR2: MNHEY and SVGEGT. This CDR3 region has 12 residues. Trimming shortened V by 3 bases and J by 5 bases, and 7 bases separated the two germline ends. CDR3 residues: CASSYDPYGYTF. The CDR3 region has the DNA TGTGCCAGCAGTTATGACCCGTATGGCTACACCTTC.

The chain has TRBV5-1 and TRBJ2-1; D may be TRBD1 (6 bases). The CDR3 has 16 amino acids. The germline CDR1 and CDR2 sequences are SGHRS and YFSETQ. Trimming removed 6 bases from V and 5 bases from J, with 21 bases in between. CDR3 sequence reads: CASIAGIGQNNNEQFF. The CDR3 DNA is TGCGCCAGCATTGCGGGTATAGGACAGAACAACAATGAGCAGTTCTTC.